A selection of T cell receptor beta chains follows, all from one sample in a study of response to subunit inactivated influenza vaccine. Using its own MiXCR run on the RT-PCR reads, TCRdb lists one record per CDR3 protein. The sample yields more than 700,000 distinct CDR3 sequences, around 20% seen once. Sequencing was performed on PBMCs from blood, taken more than 4 days after vaccination. The receptors come from a man aged 50-59 years who received an inactivated influenza vaccine. Both conserved end residues are part of each CDR3. D genes are given only for firm matches. Size tells how often a clone was seen (once, few, many) or the class of an expanded clone, and some rows leave it out.

J gene: TRBJ2-5
clone size: .
D gene: .
CDR3 length: 14
V gene: TRBV29-1
CDR3 DNA: TGCAGCGTTGAAGCTACCGGGACCCAAGAGACCCAGTACTTC
CDR3 protein: CSVEATGTQETQYF

J gene: TRBJ2-3
clone size: few
D gene: TRBD1
CDR3 length: 15
V gene: TRBV20-1
CDR3 DNA: TGCAGTGCTTCTCAAGACAGGGGGAGCACAGATACGCAGTATTTT
CDR3 protein: CSASQDRGSTDTQYF

J gene: TRBJ1-2
clone size: .
D gene: .
CDR3 length: 15
V gene: TRBV14
CDR3 DNA: TGTGCCAGCAGCCAAGGCATGCGGGGATGGTATGGCTACACCTTC
CDR3 protein: CASSQGMRGWYGYTF

J gene: TRBJ2-7
clone size: few
D gene: TRBD2
CDR3 length: 15
V gene: TRBV7-2
CDR3 DNA: TGTGCCAGCAGCTTTGCGGGGGTCCCATCCTACGAGCAGTACTTC
CDR3 protein: CASSFAGVPSYEQYF

J gene: TRBJ1-1
clone size: .
D gene: .
CDR3 length: 13
V gene: TRBV5-6
CDR3 DNA: TGTGCCAGCAGCTTGGGTAGCTGGGGTGAAGCTTTCTTT
CDR3 protein: CASSLGSWGEAFF

J gene: TRBJ2-6
clone size: few
D gene: .
CDR3 length: 16
V gene: TRBV1
CDR3 DNA: TGCACCAGGATGGCCAGGGGGTTATCTGGGGCCAACGTCCTGACTTTC
CDR3 protein: CTRMARGLSGANVLTF

J gene: TRBJ2-2
clone size: .
D gene: TRBD2
CDR3 length: 17
V gene: TRBV7-2
CDR3 DNA: TGTGCCAGCAGCCCCAGCTGGGTAGCGGGAGCCCCCGGGGAGCTGTTTTTT
CDR3 protein: CASSPSWVAGAPGELFF

J gene: TRBJ2-3
clone size: .
D gene: .
CDR3 length: 14
V gene: TRBV9
CDR3 DNA: TGTGCCAGCAGCGTCGGGGGGCCCGGAGATACGCAGTATTTT
CDR3 protein: CASSVGGPGDTQYF

J gene: TRBJ2-7
clone size: few
D gene: TRBD2
CDR3 length: 18
V gene: TRBV28
CDR3 DNA: TGTGCCAGCAGTCCTACGGGACTAGCGGGCCCGGAAGACTACGAGCAGTACTTC
CDR3 protein: CASSPTGLAGPEDYEQYF

J gene: TRBJ2-7
clone size: .
D gene: .
CDR3 length: 11
V gene: TRBV12-3/TRBV12-4
CDR3 DNA: TGTGCCAGCAGCATAACTAGCCTGCAGTACTTC
CDR3 protein: CASSITSLQYF

J gene: TRBJ2-7
clone size: few
D gene: .
CDR3 length: 15
V gene: TRBV4-1
CDR3 DNA: TGCGCCAGCAGCCTCGGGATGGGGGGAACCTACGAGCAGTACTTC
CDR3 protein: CASSLGMGGTYEQYF

J gene: TRBJ1-2
clone size: .
D gene: TRBD1
CDR3 length: 17
V gene: TRBV28
CDR3 DNA: TGTGCCAGCAGACGCACCGGGACAGGGGGTCGTCAAGTTGGCTACACCTTC
CDR3 protein: CASRRTGTGGRQVGYTF

J gene: TRBJ1-4
clone size: .
D gene: .
CDR3 length: 17
V gene: TRBV4-1
CDR3 DNA: TGCGCCAGCAGCCAAGCCCCAAACTTAATTGCTAATGAAAAACTGTTTTTT
CDR3 protein: CASSQAPNLIANEKLFF

J gene: TRBJ2-5
clone size: few
D gene: .
CDR3 length: 14
V gene: TRBV24-1
CDR3 DNA: TGTGCCACCAGTGATCCCGGGACACTCGGGGCCCAGTACTTC
CDR3 protein: CATSDPGTLGAQYF

J gene: TRBJ2-1
clone size: many
D gene: TRBD1
CDR3 length: 15
V gene: TRBV28
CDR3 DNA: TGTGCCAGCAAACCCACAGGGGGCGCTTACAATGAGCAGTTCTTC
CDR3 protein: CASKPTGGAYNEQFF

J gene: TRBJ2-2
clone size: .
D gene: .
CDR3 length: 14
V gene: TRBV9
CDR3 DNA: TGTGCCAGCAGCGTACCAGGGAACACCGGGGAGCTGTTTTTT
CDR3 protein: CASSVPGNTGELFF

J gene: TRBJ2-7
clone size: few
D gene: .
CDR3 length: 14
V gene: TRBV9
CDR3 DNA: TGTGCCAGCAGCGTAGGTGAGGGGGCCTACGAGCAGTACTTC
CDR3 protein: CASSVGEGAYEQYF

J gene: TRBJ2-7
clone size: few
D gene: TRBD2
CDR3 length: 14
V gene: TRBV14
CDR3 DNA: TGTGCCAGCAGCCCGTACTTTAGCGGGCACGAGCAGTACTTC
CDR3 protein: CASSPYFSGHEQYF

J gene: TRBJ2-2
clone size: .
D gene: TRBD2
CDR3 length: 16
V gene: TRBV10-3
CDR3 DNA: TGTGCCATCAGTGACTTACTAGCGGGAGTTTCCGGGGAGCTGTTTTTT
CDR3 protein: CAISDLLAGVSGELFF

J gene: TRBJ1-2
clone size: few
D gene: TRBD1
CDR3 length: 15
V gene: TRBV28
CDR3 DNA: TGTGCCAGCAGTTTCTACGGACAGGAAGCCGGGGGCTACACCTTC
CDR3 protein: CASSFYGQEAGGYTF

J gene: TRBJ2-7
clone size: .
D gene: TRBD2
CDR3 length: 14
V gene: TRBV20-1
CDR3 DNA: TGCAGTGCCCAAAAAGCGGGACCAATGTACGAGCAGTACTTC
CDR3 protein: CSAQKAGPMYEQYF

J gene: TRBJ2-3
clone size: .
D gene: .
CDR3 length: 16
V gene: TRBV4-3
CDR3 DNA: TGCGCCAGCAGCCAAGATGGCGTCACCCGCACAGATACGCAGTATTTT
CDR3 protein: CASSQDGVTRTDTQYF

J gene: TRBJ2-7
clone size: few
D gene: TRBD1
CDR3 length: 15
V gene: TRBV28
CDR3 DNA: TGTGCCAGCAGTTTCCAGACAGGGGAAAATTACGAGCAGTACTTC
CDR3 protein: CASSFQTGENYEQYF

J gene: TRBJ2-3
clone size: .
D gene: .
CDR3 length: 13
V gene: TRBV10-3
CDR3 DNA: TGTGCCATCAGTGACCGTCACACAGATACGCAGTATTTT
CDR3 protein: CAISDRHTDTQYF

J gene: TRBJ2-1
clone size: few
D gene: TRBD2
CDR3 length: 12
V gene: TRBV27
CDR3 DNA: TGTGCCAGCAGTTTATTTAGCGGGAGCCCGTTCTTC
CDR3 protein: CASSLFSGSPFF

J gene: TRBJ2-6
clone size: many
D gene: TRBD2
CDR3 length: 16
V gene: TRBV10-1
CDR3 DNA: TGCGCCAGCAGCCCGGGACTAAGCTCTGGGGCCAACGTCCTGACTTTC
CDR3 protein: CASSPGLSSGANVLTF

J gene: TRBJ2-7
clone size: few
D gene: TRBD2
CDR3 length: 15
V gene: TRBV7-2
CDR3 DNA: TGTGCCAGCAGCTTCCGGGACTATGGATCATACGAGCAGTACTTC
CDR3 protein: CASSFRDYGSYEQYF

J gene: TRBJ2-2
clone size: few
D gene: .
CDR3 length: 14
V gene: TRBV3-1
CDR3 DNA: TGTGCCAGCAGCCAAGCAGGATTAGGCGGGGAGCTGTTTTTT
CDR3 protein: CASSQAGLGGELFF

J gene: TRBJ1-4
clone size: .
D gene: .
CDR3 length: 15
V gene: TRBV7-9
CDR3 DNA: TGTGCCAGCAGCCCAACAGGGCTTAATGGTGAAAAACTGTTTTTT
CDR3 protein: CASSPTGLNGEKLFF

J gene: TRBJ2-6
clone size: few
D gene: TRBD1
CDR3 length: 18
V gene: TRBV11-2
CDR3 DNA: TGTGCCAGCAGCTCGGGACAGGGCATCTTCTCTGGGGCCAACGTCCTGACTTTC
CDR3 protein: CASSSGQGIFSGANVLTF

J gene: TRBJ2-1
clone size: few
D gene: .
CDR3 length: 15
V gene: TRBV4-3
CDR3 DNA: TGCGCCAGCAGCCAAGATCAGGCTAGGTTCAATGAGCAGTTCTTC
CDR3 protein: CASSQDQARFNEQFF

J gene: TRBJ2-3
clone size: .
D gene: .
CDR3 length: 18
V gene: TRBV6-1
CDR3 DNA: TGTGCCAGCACCCCTTCCCGCACTATAGCGATGGGGTCAGATACGCAGTATTTT
CDR3 protein: CASTPSRTIAMGSDTQYF

J gene: TRBJ2-5
clone size: few
D gene: .
CDR3 length: 18
V gene: TRBV7-8
CDR3 DNA: TGTGCCAGCAGCTTAGTTTCCAGGGGCCGATTCGGAATTGAGACCCAGTACTTC
CDR3 protein: CASSLVSRGRFGIETQYF

J gene: TRBJ1-2
clone size: .
D gene: TRBD1
CDR3 length: 15
V gene: TRBV5-1
CDR3 DNA: TGCGCCAGCAACGATGGGACAGGGGACAACTATGGCTACACCTTC
CDR3 protein: CASNDGTGDNYGYTF

J gene: TRBJ1-3
clone size: few
D gene: .
CDR3 length: 12
V gene: TRBV2
CDR3 DNA: TGTGCCAGCAGTGAATATGGAAACACCATATATTTT
CDR3 protein: CASSEYGNTIYF

J gene: TRBJ2-3
clone size: .
D gene: .
CDR3 length: 15
V gene: TRBV4-2
CDR3 DNA: TGTGCCAGCAGCCAAGGGGGCGGATATACAGATACGCAGTATTTT
CDR3 protein: CASSQGGGYTDTQYF

J gene: TRBJ2-5
clone size: .
D gene: TRBD2
CDR3 length: 16
V gene: TRBV4-3
CDR3 DNA: TGCGCCAGCAGCCAAGGATCTAGCGGGGTGCAAGAGACCCAGTACTTC
CDR3 protein: CASSQGSSGVQETQYF

J gene: TRBJ2-3
clone size: many
D gene: .
CDR3 length: 12
V gene: TRBV12-3/TRBV12-4
CDR3 DNA: TGTGCCAGCAGGGTCTCGGCAGATACGCAGTATTTT
CDR3 protein: CASRVSADTQYF

J gene: TRBJ1-2
clone size: many
D gene: TRBD1
CDR3 length: 12
V gene: TRBV7-2
CDR3 DNA: TGTGCCAGCAGTTTAGCAGGGGGCGGCTACACCTTC
CDR3 protein: CASSLAGGGYTF

J gene: TRBJ1-1
clone size: .
D gene: .
CDR3 length: 13
V gene: TRBV29-1
CDR3 DNA: TGCAGCGTTGATAATGGGGTTGGGACTGAAGCTTTCTTT
CDR3 protein: CSVDNGVGTEAFF

J gene: TRBJ2-7
clone size: .
D gene: .
CDR3 length: 18
V gene: TRBV4-1
CDR3 DNA: TGCGCCAGCAGCCAAGTAAGCGCTATAGGGCGTGGGAACTACGAGCAGTACTTC
CDR3 protein: CASSQVSAIGRGNYEQYF

J gene: TRBJ2-5
clone size: .
D gene: .
CDR3 length: 14
V gene: TRBV7-6
CDR3 DNA: TGTGCCAGCAGCTCCTCCGGGGTCCGAGAGACCCAGTACTTC
CDR3 protein: CASSSSGVRETQYF

J gene: TRBJ2-7
clone size: .
D gene: .
CDR3 length: 14
V gene: TRBV5-1
CDR3 DNA: TGCGCCAGCAGCTTAACGGAACCGACCTACGAGCAGTACTTC
CDR3 protein: CASSLTEPTYEQYF

J gene: TRBJ2-6
clone size: .
D gene: .
CDR3 length: 15
V gene: TRBV7-2
CDR3 DNA: TGTGCCAGCAGCTCCACGGCGGCTGGGGCCAACGTCCTGACTTTC
CDR3 protein: CASSSTAAGANVLTF

J gene: TRBJ1-2
clone size: few
D gene: .
CDR3 length: 13
V gene: TRBV4-3
CDR3 DNA: TGCGCCAGCAGCCCCCTAGGGACCTATGGCTACACCTTC
CDR3 protein: CASSPLGTYGYTF

J gene: TRBJ2-1
clone size: .
D gene: .
CDR3 length: 11
V gene: TRBV2
CDR3 DNA: TGTGCCAGCCTCAACTACAATGAGCAGTTCTTC
CDR3 protein: CASLNYNEQFF

J gene: TRBJ2-3
clone size: few
D gene: TRBD2
CDR3 length: 15
V gene: TRBV10-3
CDR3 DNA: TGTGCCATTGGACTAGCGGGAGGTCTTACAGATACGCAGTATTTT
CDR3 protein: CAIGLAGGLTDTQYF

J gene: TRBJ1-4
clone size: many
D gene: .
CDR3 length: 14
V gene: TRBV12-3/TRBV12-4
CDR3 DNA: TGTGCCAGCAGCCCCTACGGAACTAATGAAAAACTGTTTTTT
CDR3 protein: CASSPYGTNEKLFF

J gene: TRBJ1-1
clone size: few
D gene: TRBD1
CDR3 length: 14
V gene: TRBV20-1
CDR3 DNA: TGCAGTGCTAGAGATAACAGGGGAAGCACTGAAGCTTTCTTT
CDR3 protein: CSARDNRGSTEAFF

J gene: TRBJ2-7
clone size: few
D gene: .
CDR3 length: 13
V gene: TRBV20-1
CDR3 DNA: TGCAGTGCTAGACGGTCGGAAGCCTACGAGCAGTACTTC
CDR3 protein: CSARRSEAYEQYF

J gene: TRBJ2-2
clone size: .
D gene: .
CDR3 length: 13
V gene: TRBV29-1
CDR3 DNA: TGCAGCGTTTGGAAACCGAACACCGGGGAGCTGTTTTTT
CDR3 protein: CSVWKPNTGELFF

J gene: TRBJ2-3
clone size: few
D gene: .
CDR3 length: 13
V gene: TRBV14
CDR3 DNA: TGTGCCAGCAGCCAAGTCCGCACAGATACGCAGTATTTT
CDR3 protein: CASSQVRTDTQYF